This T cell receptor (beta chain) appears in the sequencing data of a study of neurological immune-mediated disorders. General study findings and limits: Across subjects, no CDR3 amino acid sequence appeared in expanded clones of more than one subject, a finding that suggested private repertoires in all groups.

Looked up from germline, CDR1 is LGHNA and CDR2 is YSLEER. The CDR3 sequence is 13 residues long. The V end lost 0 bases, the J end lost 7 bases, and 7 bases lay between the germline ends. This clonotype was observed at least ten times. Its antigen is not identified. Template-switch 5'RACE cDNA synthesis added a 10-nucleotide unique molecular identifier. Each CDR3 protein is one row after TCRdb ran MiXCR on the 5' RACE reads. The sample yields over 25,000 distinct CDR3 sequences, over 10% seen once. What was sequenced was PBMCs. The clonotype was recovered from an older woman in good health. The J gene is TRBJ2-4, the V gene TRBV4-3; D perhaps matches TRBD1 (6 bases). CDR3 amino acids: CASSQDTGNIQYF. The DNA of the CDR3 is TGCGCCAGCAGCCAAGACACAGGGAACATTCAGTACTTC.